Sequencing of this T cell receptor beta chain was carried out in a study of blood T cell repertoires in COVID-19. Study summary: From the United States, Italy and Spain came samples of acute and convalescent COVID-19. T cells, B-cell-depleted T cells, or PBMCs provided the cDNA or gDNA that served as material.

This CDR3 has 18 residues. J lost 2 bases, V lost 3 bases, and 7 bases had no gene match. Germline V gene lookup returns CDR1 KGHDR and CDR2 SFDVKD. Methods used by the authors: Researchers report that nucleated cell counts were estimated from reference gene primer amplification. Data came from immunoSEQ multiplex PCR; TCRdb stores just in-frame clones and leaves some out. That table is the source of V, J and clone size, and D and trimming were worked out from the DNA. The table lists some 290,000 clones, approximately 86% of them singletons, with less than 4% in the top ten. Material: peripheral blood. This chain links TRBV24-1 with TRBJ1-5; TRBD1 matches 12 bases. This clonotype was obtained from a man between 18 and 35 years old with active or convalescent COVID-19. Here the CDR3 DNA reads TGTGCCACCAGTGATCCCGGGACAGGGGGCGCGGGCAATCAGCCCCAGCATTTT. It encodes CATSDPGTGGAGNQPQHF.